The present entry profiles one T cell receptor beta chain with its context. The CDR3 consists of 14 residues. With 7 bases removed from V and 2 bases from J, the gap between germline ends came to 15 bases. Germline CDR1 is SNHLY and CDR2 is FYNNEI. These data belong to a study of blood T cell repertoires in COVID-19. Data came from immunoSEQ multiplex PCR; TCRdb stores just in-frame clones and leaves some out. This table has under 200,000 clones, about 76% appearing once. The specimen was peripheral blood. The rearrangement joins TRBV2 to TRBJ2-7; D is perhaps TRBD1 (5 bases). This receptor was identified in a woman aged 40 to 50 with COVID-19, enrolled during active disease. The CDR3 nucleotides are TGTGCCAGCAAGAGTCAGGGAACCACCTACGAGCAGTACTTC. It codes for CASKSQGTTYEQYF.